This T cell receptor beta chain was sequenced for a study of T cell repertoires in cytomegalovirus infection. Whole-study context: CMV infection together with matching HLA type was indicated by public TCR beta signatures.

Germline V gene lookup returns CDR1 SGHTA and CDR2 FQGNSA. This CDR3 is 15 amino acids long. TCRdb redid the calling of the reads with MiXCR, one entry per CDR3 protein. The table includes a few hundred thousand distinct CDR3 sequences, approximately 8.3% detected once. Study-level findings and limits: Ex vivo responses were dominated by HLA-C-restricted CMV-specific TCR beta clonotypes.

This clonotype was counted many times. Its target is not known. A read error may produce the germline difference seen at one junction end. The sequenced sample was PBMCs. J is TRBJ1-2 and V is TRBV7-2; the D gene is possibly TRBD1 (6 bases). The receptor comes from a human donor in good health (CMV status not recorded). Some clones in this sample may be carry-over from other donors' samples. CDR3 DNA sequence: TGTGCCAGCAGCTTAGCTATCGGGGGCAACTTTGGCTACACCTTC. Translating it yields CASSLAIGGNFGYTF.